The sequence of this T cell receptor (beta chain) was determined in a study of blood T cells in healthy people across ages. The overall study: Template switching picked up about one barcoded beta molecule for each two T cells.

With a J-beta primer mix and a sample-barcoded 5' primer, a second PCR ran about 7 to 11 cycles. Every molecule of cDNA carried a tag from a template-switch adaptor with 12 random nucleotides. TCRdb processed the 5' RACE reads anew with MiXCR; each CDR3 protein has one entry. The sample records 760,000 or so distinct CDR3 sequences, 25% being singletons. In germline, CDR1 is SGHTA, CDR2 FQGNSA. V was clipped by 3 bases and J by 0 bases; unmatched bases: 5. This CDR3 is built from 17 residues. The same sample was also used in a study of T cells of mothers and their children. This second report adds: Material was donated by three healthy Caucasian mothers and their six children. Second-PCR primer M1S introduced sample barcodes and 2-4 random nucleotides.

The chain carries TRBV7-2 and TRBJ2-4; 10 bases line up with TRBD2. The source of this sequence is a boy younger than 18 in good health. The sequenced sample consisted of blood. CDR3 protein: CASSLVAGGGAKNIQYF. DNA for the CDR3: TGTGCCAGCAGCTTGGTAGCGGGGGGCGGAGCCAAAAACATTCAGTACTTC.